This TCR beta chain came from a study of blood T cell repertoires in COVID-19. Study-level information: Samples of COVID-19 (acute and convalescent) were obtained from the United States, Italy and Spain.

V was cut by 5 bases and J by 4 bases, with 5 bases left in between. CDR3 length equals 11 residues. The protocol was immunoSEQ multiplex PCR, while the TCRdb copy is restricted to in-frame clones and leaves out a portion. This table has 45,000 to 70,000 clones, about nine tenths appearing once. The source material was peripheral blood. The gene calls are TRBV12-3 or TRBV12-4 and TRBJ2-5; D unresolved. The source is a woman aged 80 or over with COVID-19, enrolled during active disease. The CDR3 loop is CASSPGETQYF. CDR3 DNA: TGTGCCAGCAGTCCCGGAGAGACCCAGTACTTC.